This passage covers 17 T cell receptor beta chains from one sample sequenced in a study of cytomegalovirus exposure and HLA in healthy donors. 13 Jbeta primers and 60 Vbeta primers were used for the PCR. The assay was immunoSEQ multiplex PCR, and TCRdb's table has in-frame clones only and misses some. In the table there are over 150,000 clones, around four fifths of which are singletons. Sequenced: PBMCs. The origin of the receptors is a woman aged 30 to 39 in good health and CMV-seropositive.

The CDR3 loop is CASRTTEGAGTGELFF. As DNA, the CDR3 is TGTGCCAGCAGAACTACGGAAGGAGCGGGAACCGGGGAGCTGTTTTTT. This rearrangement joins TRBV6-4 to TRBJ2-2; 7 bases are shared with TRBD2. CDR3 length equals 16 residues. From germline, CDR1 is MRHNA and CDR2 SNTAGT. With V trimmed by 6 bases and J by 5 bases, 12 bases remained unmatched.

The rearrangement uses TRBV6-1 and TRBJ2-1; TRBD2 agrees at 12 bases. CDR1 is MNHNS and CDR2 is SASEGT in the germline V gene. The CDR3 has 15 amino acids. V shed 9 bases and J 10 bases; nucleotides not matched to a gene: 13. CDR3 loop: CASAVLAGGSREQFF. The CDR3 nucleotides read TGTGCCAGTGCTGTCCTAGCGGGAGGGTCCAGGGAGCAGTTCTTC.

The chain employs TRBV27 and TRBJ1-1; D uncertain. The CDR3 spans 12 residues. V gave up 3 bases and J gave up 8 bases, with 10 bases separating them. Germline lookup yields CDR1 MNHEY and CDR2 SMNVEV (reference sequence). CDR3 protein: CASSFLGLEAFF. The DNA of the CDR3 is TGTGCCAGCAGTTTTTTGGGCCTCGAAGCTTTCTTT.

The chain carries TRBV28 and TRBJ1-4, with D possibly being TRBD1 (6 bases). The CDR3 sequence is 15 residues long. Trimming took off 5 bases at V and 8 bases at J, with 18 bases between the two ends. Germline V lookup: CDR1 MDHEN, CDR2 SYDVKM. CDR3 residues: CASSRGSGGEEKLFF. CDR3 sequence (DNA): TGTGCCAGCAGTAGGGGATCGGGGGGCGAAGAAAAACTGTTTTTT.

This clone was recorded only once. CDR3 region: CASSQDLRERETQYF. The CDR3 DNA is TGCGCCAGCAGCCAAGATCTCCGGGAGCGAGAGACCCAGTACTTC. The rearrangement uses TRBV4-3 and TRBJ2-5; D possibly corresponds to TRBD2 (6 bases). Between the trimmed V and J ends, which lost 0 bases and 4 bases, there was a span of 12 bases. The CDR3 length is 15 residues. CDR1 is LGHNA, CDR2 YSLEER, per germline.

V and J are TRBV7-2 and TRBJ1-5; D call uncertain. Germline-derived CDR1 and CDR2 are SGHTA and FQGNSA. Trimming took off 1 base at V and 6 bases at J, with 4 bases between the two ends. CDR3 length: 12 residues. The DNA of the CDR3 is TGTGCCAGCAGCTTAGACACTCAGCCCCAGCATTTT. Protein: CASSLDTQPQHF. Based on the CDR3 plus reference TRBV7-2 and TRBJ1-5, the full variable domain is GAGVSQSPSNKVTEKGKDVELRCDPISGHTALYWYRQSLGQGLEFLIYFQGNSAPDKSGLPSDRFSAERTGGSVSTLTIQRTQQEDSAVYLCASSLDTQPQHFGDGTRLSIL.

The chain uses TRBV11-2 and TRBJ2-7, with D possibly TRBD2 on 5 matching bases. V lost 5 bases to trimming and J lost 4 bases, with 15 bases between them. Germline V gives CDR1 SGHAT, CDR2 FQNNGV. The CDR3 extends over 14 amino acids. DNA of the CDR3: TGTGCCAGCAGCAACTTCGGGGTGTCATACGAGCAGTACTTC. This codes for CASSNFGVSYEQYF.

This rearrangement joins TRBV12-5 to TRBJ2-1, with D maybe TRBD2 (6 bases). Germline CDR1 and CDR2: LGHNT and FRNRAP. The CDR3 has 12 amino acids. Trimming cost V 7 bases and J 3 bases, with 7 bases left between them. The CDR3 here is CASASDYNEQFF. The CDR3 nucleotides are TGTGCTAGTGCTAGCGACTACAATGAGCAGTTCTTC.

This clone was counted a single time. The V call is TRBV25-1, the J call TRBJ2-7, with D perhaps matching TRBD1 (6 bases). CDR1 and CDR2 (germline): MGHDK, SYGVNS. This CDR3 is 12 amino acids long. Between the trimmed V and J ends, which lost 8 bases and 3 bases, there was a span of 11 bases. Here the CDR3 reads CASSDRLYEQYF. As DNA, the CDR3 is TGTGCCAGCTCGGACAGACTCTACGAGCAGTACTTC.

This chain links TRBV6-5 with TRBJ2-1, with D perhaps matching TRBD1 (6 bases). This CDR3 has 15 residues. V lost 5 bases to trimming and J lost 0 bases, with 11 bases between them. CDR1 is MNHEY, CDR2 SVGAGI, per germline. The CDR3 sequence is CASSLDSLSYNEQFF. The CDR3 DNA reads TGTGCCAGCAGTCTGGACAGCCTCTCCTACAATGAGCAGTTCTTC.

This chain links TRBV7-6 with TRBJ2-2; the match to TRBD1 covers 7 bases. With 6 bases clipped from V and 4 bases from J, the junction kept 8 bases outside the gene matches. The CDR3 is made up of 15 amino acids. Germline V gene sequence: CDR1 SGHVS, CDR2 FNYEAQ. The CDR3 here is CASSLDRPTTGELFF. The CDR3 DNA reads TGTGCCAGCAGTCTGGACAGGCCCACCACCGGGGAGCTGTTTTTT.

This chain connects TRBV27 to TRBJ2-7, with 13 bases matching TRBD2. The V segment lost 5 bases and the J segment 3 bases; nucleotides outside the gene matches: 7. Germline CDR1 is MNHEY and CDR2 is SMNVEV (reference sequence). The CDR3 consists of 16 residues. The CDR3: CASSAGTSGRVYEQYF. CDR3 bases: TGTGCCAGCAGTGCCGGAACTAGCGGGAGGGTCTACGAGCAGTACTTC.

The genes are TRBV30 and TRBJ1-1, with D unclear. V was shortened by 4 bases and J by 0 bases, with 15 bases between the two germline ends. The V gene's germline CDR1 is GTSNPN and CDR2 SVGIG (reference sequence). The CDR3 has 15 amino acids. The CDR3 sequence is CAWIGPETMNTEAFF. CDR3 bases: TGTGCCTGGATTGGGCCGGAAACCATGAACACTGAAGCTTTCTTT.

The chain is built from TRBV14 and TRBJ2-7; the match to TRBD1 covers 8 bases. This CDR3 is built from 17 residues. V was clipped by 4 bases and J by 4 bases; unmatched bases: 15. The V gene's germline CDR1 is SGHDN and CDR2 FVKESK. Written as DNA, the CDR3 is TGTGCCAGCAGCCTGAGGGCGGCTCAGGGGGCGCGGTACGAGCAGTACTTC. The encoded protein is CASSLRAAQGARYEQYF.

The CDR3 region is CASSLSGDYGYTF. Written as DNA, the CDR3 is TGTGCCAGCAGTTTATCAGGGGACTATGGCTACACCTTC. This chain links TRBV28 with TRBJ1-2; tentatively, D is TRBD1 (6 bases). Germline V gene lookup returns CDR1 MDHEN and CDR2 SYDVKM. The CDR3 loop spans 13 amino acids. The ends were cut back, 1 base at V and 3 bases at J, with 6 bases in the middle.

The CDR3 region is CASNLSGGHYEQYF. CDR3 coding DNA: TGTGCCAGCAACCTCAGCGGGGGGCACTACGAGCAGTACTTC. J is TRBJ2-7 and V is TRBV28; 9 nucleotides match TRBD2. J lost 3 bases, V lost 7 bases, and 7 bases had no gene match. CDR3 length: 14 amino acids. Germline-derived CDR1 and CDR2 are MDHEN and SYDVKM. Combining the CDR3 with reference TRBV28 and TRBJ2-7 gives the whole variable domain DVKVTQSSRYLVKRTGEKVFLECVQDMDHENMFWYRQDPGLGLRLIYFSYDVKMKEKGDIPEGYSVSREKKERFSLILESASTNQTSMYLCASNLSGGHYEQYFGPGTRLTVT.

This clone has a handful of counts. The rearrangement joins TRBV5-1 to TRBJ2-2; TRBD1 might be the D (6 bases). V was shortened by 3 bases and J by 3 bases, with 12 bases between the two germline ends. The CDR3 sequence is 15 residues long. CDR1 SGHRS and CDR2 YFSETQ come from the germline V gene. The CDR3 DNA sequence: TGCGCCAGCAGCTCGGACAGTGTAGACACCGGGGAGCTGTTTTTT. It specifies CASSSDSVDTGELFF.